What follows are 26 T cell receptor beta chains derived from one specimen sequenced in a study of CD8+CD57+ T cells in acquired aplastic anemia. Genomic DNA served as template for TCR beta VDJ and CDR3 profiling. A single record per CDR3 protein comes from TCRdb applying MiXCR to the reads. The table has 150,000 to 200,000 distinct CDR3 sequences, around 65% seen once; the top ten hold 46%. Sequencing was performed on sorted CD4+, CD8+, or CD8+CD57+ T cells (not recorded which) from PBMCs. The receptor source for this set is a human donor with severe aplastic anemia or a healthy control (not recorded which).

Only a few counts were recorded for this clonotype. This chain joins TRBV4-2 and TRBJ2-7; D gene uncertain. Germline V gene sequence: CDR1 LGHNA, CDR2 YNFKEQ. Trimming took 0 bases from V and 2 from J, leaving 8 bases between them. This CDR3 contains 14 residues. CDR3 amino acids: CASSQDDATYEQYF. For the CDR3, the DNA is TGTGCCAGCAGCCAAGATGACGCGACCTACGAGCAGTACTTC.

The chain links TRBV14 to TRBJ1-2, with D possibly TRBD1 on 6 matching bases. The CDR3 contains 14 residues. Looked up from germline, CDR1 is SGHDN and CDR2 is FVKESK. The V end lost 0 bases, the J end lost 4 bases, and 9 bases lay between the germline ends. The CDR3 DNA reads as TGTGCCAGCAGCCAAGAAAGACAGGTCTATGGCTACACCTTC. This sequence encodes CASSQERQVYGYTF.

The chain combines TRBV6-5 with TRBJ1-1; D call uncertain. With 1 base removed from V and 1 base from J, the gap between germline ends came to 4 bases. This CDR3 spans 13 amino acids. The germline gives CDR1 MNHEY, CDR2 SVGAGI. The CDR3 DNA follows: TGTGCCAGCAGTTACTACAAGAACACTGAAGCTTTCTTT. Its protein product is CASSYYKNTEAFF.

This clonotype showed up just once. The J gene is TRBJ2-5, the V gene TRBV7-9, with 7 bases aligning to TRBD2. The CDR3 is made up of 13 amino acids. Germline CDR1 reads SEHNR; CDR2 reads FQNEAQ (reference sequence). The V gene end was trimmed by 1 base and the J gene end by 5 bases; junction bases not matched to a gene: 1. CDR3 sequence reads: CASSLGGGETQYF. Written as DNA, the CDR3 is TGTGCCAGCAGCTTAGGGGGAGGGGAGACCCAGTACTTC.

This clonotype was seen only a few times. The gene calls are TRBV2 and TRBJ2-5; no clear D. Trimming stripped 2 bases from V and 0 bases from J, with 4 bases between. Germline assignment: CDR1 SNHLY and CDR2 FYNNEI. CDR3 length equals 13 residues. In DNA, the CDR3 is TGTGCCAGCAGTGAACACAACCAAGAGACCCAGTACTTC. This translates into CASSEHNQETQYF.

This chain joins TRBV29-1 and TRBJ1-2; D might be TRBD1 (6 bases). In germline, CDR1 is SQVTM, CDR2 ANQGSEA. The CDR3 spans 13 residues. V lost 1 base to trimming and J lost 8 bases, with 14 bases between them. CDR3 sequence: CSVEVGTTRGYTF. CDR3 nucleotide sequence: TGCAGCGTTGAAGTAGGGACAACTAGAGGCTACACCTTC.

The chain recombines TRBV10-3 with TRBJ1-2; maybe TRBD1 (5 bases). The CDR3 loop spans 12 amino acids. Germline loops: CDR1 ENHRY, CDR2 SYGVKD. The ends were cut back, 10 bases at V and 4 bases at J, with 13 bases in the middle. In DNA, the CDR3 is TGTGCCACCCAAGACAGCCTCTATGGCTACACCTTC. Protein product: CATQDSLYGYTF.

J is TRBJ1-1 and V is TRBV20-1; possible D gene TRBD1, 5 bases. The germline V gene encodes CDR1 DFQATT and CDR2 SNEGSKA (reference sequence). The ends were cut back, 4 bases at V and 1 base at J, with 16 bases in the middle. The CDR3 sequence is 15 residues long. CDR3 protein: CSAIRGFASNTEAFF. The CDR3 DNA reads TGCAGTGCTATAAGGGGCTTCGCCTCGAACACTGAAGCTTTCTTT.

The chain is built from TRBV10-1 and TRBJ2-2; no definite D call. Between the trimmed V and J ends, which lost 0 bases and 3 bases, there was a span of 5 bases. Germline CDR1 and CDR2: WNHNN and SYGVQD (reference sequence). The CDR3 runs to 14 residues. The CDR3: CASSESKHTGELFF. CDR3 in DNA: TGCGCCAGCAGTGAGTCGAAACACACCGGGGAGCTGTTTTTT.

Concerning this clonotype: The junction departs from the called germline gene at one end, perhaps through a read error. The rearrangement uses TRBV2 and TRBJ1-2, with D uncertain. The CDR3 is 10 amino acids. Germline CDR1 and CDR2: SNHLY and FYNNEI. The CDR3: CASSEGRQVF. The CDR3 nucleotides read TGTGCCAGCAGTGAAGGAAGGCAGGTCTTC.

The gene calls are TRBV14 and TRBJ1-6; D gene uncertain. Trimming removed 0 bases at V and 14 bases at J, with 11 bases between. The CDR3 has 13 amino acids. Germline CDR1 and CDR2: SGHDN and FVKESK. CDR3 nucleotides: TGTGCCAGCAGCCAAGATAAGGGAGGAACCCTCCACTTT. This translates into CASSQDKGGTLHF.

In this sample, this clonotype turned up many times. The genes are TRBV19 and TRBJ1-5; D is uncertain. The germline V gene has CDR1 LNHDA and CDR2 SQIVND (reference sequence). The CDR3 is made up of 13 amino acids. V lost 7 bases, J lost 6 bases, and 13 bases lay in between. The CDR3 DNA reads as TGTGCCAGTACTTACAGTTGGACTCAGCCCCAGCATTTT. It is translated as CASTYSWTQPQHF.

The V call is TRBV24-1, the J call TRBJ1-1; 9 bases map to TRBD1. The V and J ends lost 3 bases and 3 bases, in that order; junction bases with no gene match: 4. The CDR3 is 15 amino acids. Germline V gene sequence: CDR1 KGHDR, CDR2 SFDVKD. Written as DNA, the CDR3 is TGTGCCACCAGTGATCCGGGACAGGGTGACACTGAAGCTTTCTTT. The encoded protein is CATSDPGQGDTEAFF.

The chain combines TRBV20-1 with TRBJ1-1; D might be TRBD1 (5 bases). The V gene lost 0 bases and the J gene lost 0 bases, with 5 bases spanning the gap. The CDR3 sequence is 13 residues long. Germline loops: CDR1 DFQATT, CDR2 SNEGSKA (reference sequence). Here the CDR3 DNA reads TGCAGTGCTAGAGAGGGGCTGAACACTGAAGCTTTCTTT. Residues: CSAREGLNTEAFF.

Points on this clonotype: One junction end does not reproduce the germline sequence, and a read error may be involved. This sequence joins TRBV12-3 or TRBV12-4 and TRBJ2-2; either TRBD1 or TRBD2 may fit D (5 bases each). The CDR3 is made up of 17 amino acids. The CDR3 nucleotides read TGTGCCAGCAGCGGCTGGGACGCCCGCCCCAGCACCAGGGAGCTGTTTTTT. Amino acid sequence: CASSGWDARPSTRELFF.

CDR3: CASSSGLAGEEQYF. As DNA, the CDR3 is TGTGCCAGCAGCTCAGGACTAGCGGGAGAGGAGCAGTACTTC. The gene calls are TRBV11-2 and TRBJ2-7, with 13 bases matching TRBD2. V lost 4 bases to trimming and J lost 7 bases; unmatched junction nucleotides: 4. The CDR3 is made up of 14 amino acids. In germline, CDR1 is SGHAT, CDR2 FQNNGV. The whole variable domain, filled in from reference TRBV11-2 and TRBJ2-7, reads EAGVAQSPRYKIIEKRQSVAFWCNPISGHATLYWYQQILGQGPKLLIQFQNNGVVDDSQLPKDRFSAERLKGVDSTLKIQPAKLEDSAVYLCASSSGLAGEEQYFGPGTRLTVT.

The CDR3 sequence: CASSWDRVSEQYF. CDR3 bases: TGTGCCAGCAGCTGGGACAGGGTCTCCGAGCAGTACTTC. V is TRBV11-3 and J is TRBJ2-7; 9 bases map to TRBD1. Trimming took 4 bases from V and 6 from J; bases not matched to a gene: 4. Germline CDR1 is SGHNT and CDR2 is YENEEA. The CDR3 contains 13 residues.

This clonotype occurred a few times. This chain links TRBV6-1 with TRBJ1-2, with 9 bases lining up with TRBD1. The CDR3 spans 16 residues. Per germline, CDR1 MNHNS and CDR2 SASEGT. V dropped 6 bases and J dropped 0; count of bases not matched to a gene: 8. CDR3 in DNA: TGTGCCAGCAGCCCTGACAGGGGGGCTGCTAACTATGGCTACACCTTC. Protein sequence: CASSPDRGAANYGYTF.

For this clonotype: One junction end does not reproduce the germline sequence, and a read error may be involved. The V call is TRBV2, the J call TRBJ1-6, with TRBD1 matching 7 bases. Germline-derived CDR1 and CDR2 are SNHLY and FYNNEI. The CDR3 length is 15 residues. CDR3 in amino acids: CASREGGPYNSPLHF. The CDR3 nucleotides are TGTGCCAGCCGTGAAGGGGGCCCCTATAATTCACCCCTCCACTTT.

J is TRBJ2-5 and V is TRBV12-3 or TRBV12-4, with 11 positions matching TRBD1. This CDR3 comprises 15 residues. The V and J ends lost 5 bases and 5 bases, in that order; junction bases with no gene match: 7. CDR3: CASSRDRGREETQYF. CDR3 in DNA: TGTGCCAGCAGTAGGGACAGGGGGAGAGAGGAGACCCAGTACTTC.

This clonotype was seen repeatedly, ten times or more. CDR3 amino acids: CASSLAGVHEQFF. DNA of the CDR3: TGTGCCAGCAGTTTAGCGGGGGTACATGAGCAGTTCTTC. The rearrangement joins TRBV27 to TRBJ2-1; 7 bases are a match to TRBD2. J lost 8 bases, V lost 2 bases, and 3 bases had no gene match. This CDR3 region has 13 residues. CDR1 MNHEY and CDR2 SMNVEV come from the germline V gene (reference sequence).

The chain employs TRBV2 and TRBJ2-7, with D tentatively TRBD2 (6 bases). The CDR3 extends over 14 amino acids. V was trimmed by 5 bases and J by 0 bases, leaving 11 bases between them. Germline CDR1 SNHLY, CDR2 FYNNEI. CDR3 nucleotides: TGTGCCAGCAGTTCGGGACTGGGCTCCTACGAGCAGTACTTC. It translates to CASSSGLGSYEQYF.

The table lists this clonotype with many counts. The genes are TRBV5-1 and TRBJ2-3; no reliable D call. This CDR3 comprises 12 residues. Germline V CDR1 and CDR2: SGHRS, YFSETQ. Trimming left V 4 bases short and J 6 bases short, with 9 bases between. The CDR3 nucleotides are TGCGCCAGCAGCGGAGACCGGGATACGCAGTATTTT. The encoded protein is CASSGDRDTQYF.

The rearrangement uses TRBV20-1 and TRBJ2-7; tentatively, D is TRBD2 (6 bases). V was trimmed by 5 bases and J by 4 bases, leaving 15 bases between them. CDR3 size: 13 residues. Germline V gene data show CDR1 as DFQATT and CDR2 as SNEGSKA (reference sequence). The CDR3 here is CSAGGWGDYEQYF. The CDR3 coding sequence is TGCAGTGCTGGAGGTTGGGGGGATTACGAGCAGTACTTC.

This chain uses TRBV20-1 with TRBJ1-2, with D possibly TRBD1 on 5 matching bases. Looked up from germline, CDR1 is DFQATT and CDR2 is SNEGSKA (reference sequence). The CDR3 extends over 12 amino acids. V lost 2 bases to trimming and J lost 6 bases, with 10 bases between them. CDR3 nucleotides: TGCAGTGCTAGAAAGGGGTTGGATGGCTACACCTTC. Residues: CSARKGLDGYTF.

This chain uses TRBV19 with TRBJ1-2; D call uncertain. This CDR3 is 12 amino acids long. The V gene's germline CDR1 is LNHDA and CDR2 SQIVND (reference sequence). Trimming cost V 2 bases and J 7 bases, with 8 bases left between them. As DNA, the CDR3 is TGTGCCAGTAGTATACCCGCGAGTGGCTACACCTTC. Amino acid sequence: CASSIPASGYTF.